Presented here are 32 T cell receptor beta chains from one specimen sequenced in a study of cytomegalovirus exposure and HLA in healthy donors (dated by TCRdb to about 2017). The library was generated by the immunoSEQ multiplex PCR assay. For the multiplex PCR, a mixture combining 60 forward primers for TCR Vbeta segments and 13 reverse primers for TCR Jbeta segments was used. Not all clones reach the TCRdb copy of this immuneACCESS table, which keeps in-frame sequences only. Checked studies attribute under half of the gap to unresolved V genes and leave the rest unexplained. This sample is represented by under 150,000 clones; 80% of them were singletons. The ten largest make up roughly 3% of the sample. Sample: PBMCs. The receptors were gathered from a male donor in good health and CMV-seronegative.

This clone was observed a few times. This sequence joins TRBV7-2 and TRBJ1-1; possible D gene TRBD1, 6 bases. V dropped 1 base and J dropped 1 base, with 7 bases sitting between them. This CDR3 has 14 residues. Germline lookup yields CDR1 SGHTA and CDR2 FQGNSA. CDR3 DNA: TGTGCCAGCAGCTTAGGACAGGAGAACACTGAAGCTTTCTTT. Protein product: CASSLGQENTEAFF.

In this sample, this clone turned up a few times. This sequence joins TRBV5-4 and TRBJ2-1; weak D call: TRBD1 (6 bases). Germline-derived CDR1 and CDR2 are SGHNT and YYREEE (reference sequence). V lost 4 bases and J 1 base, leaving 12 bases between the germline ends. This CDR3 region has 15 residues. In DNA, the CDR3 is TGTGCCAGCAGCCATCGAGGGGGATCCTACAATGAGCAGTTCTTC. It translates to CASSHRGGSYNEQFF.

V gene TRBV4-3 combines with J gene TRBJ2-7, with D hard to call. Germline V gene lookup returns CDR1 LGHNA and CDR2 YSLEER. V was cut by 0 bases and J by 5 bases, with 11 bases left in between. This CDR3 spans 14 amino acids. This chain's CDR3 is CASSQDIGFHEQYF. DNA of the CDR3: TGCGCCAGCAGCCAAGATATCGGGTTCCACGAGCAGTACTTC.

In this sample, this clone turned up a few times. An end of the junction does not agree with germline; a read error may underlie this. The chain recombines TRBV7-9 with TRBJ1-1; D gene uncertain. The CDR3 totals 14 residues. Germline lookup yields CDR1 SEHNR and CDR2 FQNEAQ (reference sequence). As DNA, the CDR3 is TGTTCCAGCAGCTTAGCATCACTACGGGGTGAAGCTTTCTTT. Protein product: CSSSLASLRGEAFF. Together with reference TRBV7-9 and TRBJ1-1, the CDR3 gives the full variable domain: DTGVSQNPRHKITKRGQNVTFRCDPISEHNRLYWYRQTLGQGPEFLTYFQNEAQLEKSRLLSDRFSAERPKGSFSTLEIQRTEQGDSAMYLCSSSLASLRGEAFFGQGTRLTVV.

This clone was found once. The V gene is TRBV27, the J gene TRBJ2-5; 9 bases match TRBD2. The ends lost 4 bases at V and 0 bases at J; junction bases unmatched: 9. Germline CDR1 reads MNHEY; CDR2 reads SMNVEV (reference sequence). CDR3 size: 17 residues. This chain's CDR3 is CASSSLRSGGYQETQYF. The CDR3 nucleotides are TGTGCCAGCAGTTCCCTGAGGAGCGGGGGGTACCAAGAGACCCAGTACTTC.

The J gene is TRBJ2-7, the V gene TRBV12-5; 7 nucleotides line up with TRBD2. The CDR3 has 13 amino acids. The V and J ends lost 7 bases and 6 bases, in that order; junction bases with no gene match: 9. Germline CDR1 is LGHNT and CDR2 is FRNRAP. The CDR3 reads CASAQTWGGEQYF. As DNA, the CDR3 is TGTGCTAGTGCCCAGACTTGGGGGGGCGAGCAGTACTTC.

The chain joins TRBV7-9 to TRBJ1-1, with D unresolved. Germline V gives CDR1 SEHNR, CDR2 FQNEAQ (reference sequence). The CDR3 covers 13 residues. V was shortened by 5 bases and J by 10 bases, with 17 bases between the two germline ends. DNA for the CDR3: TGTGCCAGCAGCGCTCTCACCCAACCCGGAGCTTTCTTT. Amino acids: CASSALTQPGAFF. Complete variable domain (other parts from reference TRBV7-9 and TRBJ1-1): DTGVSQNPRHKITKRGQNVTFRCDPISEHNRLYWYRQTLGQGPEFLTYFQNEAQLEKSRLLSDRFSAERPKGSFSTLEIQRTEQGDSAMYLCASSALTQPGAFFGQGTRLTVV.

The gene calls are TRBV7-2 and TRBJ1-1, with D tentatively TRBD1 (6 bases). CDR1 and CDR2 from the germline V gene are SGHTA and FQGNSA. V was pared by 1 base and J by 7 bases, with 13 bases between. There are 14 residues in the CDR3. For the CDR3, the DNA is TGTGCCAGCAGCTTAGAAATTACAGGGCTTGAAGCTTTCTTT. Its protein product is CASSLEITGLEAFF.

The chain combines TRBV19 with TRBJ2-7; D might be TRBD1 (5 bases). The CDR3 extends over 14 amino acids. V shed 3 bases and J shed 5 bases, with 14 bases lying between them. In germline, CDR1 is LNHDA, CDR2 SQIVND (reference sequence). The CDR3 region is CASSMRWGRDEQYF. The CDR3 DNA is TGTGCCAGTAGTATGAGGTGGGGCCGGGACGAGCAGTACTTC.

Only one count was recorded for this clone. The CDR3 DNA follows: TGTGCCAGCAGCGTAGACGGGGGATCCTACAATGAGCAGTTCTTC. It translates to CASSVDGGSYNEQFF. J is TRBJ2-1 and V is TRBV9; a weak D match, TRBD2 (6 bases). V was shortened by 0 bases and J by 1 base, with 8 bases between the two germline ends. Germline V CDR1 and CDR2: SGDLS, YYNGEE. This CDR3 is 15 amino acids long.

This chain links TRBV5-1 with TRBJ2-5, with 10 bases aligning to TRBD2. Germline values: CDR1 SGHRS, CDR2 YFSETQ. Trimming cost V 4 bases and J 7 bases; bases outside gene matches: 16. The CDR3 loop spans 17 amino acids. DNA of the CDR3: TGCGCCAGCAGCGGTGCTCAAGCGGGAGGGTACTCGGGGACCCAGTACTTC. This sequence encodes CASSGAQAGGYSGTQYF.

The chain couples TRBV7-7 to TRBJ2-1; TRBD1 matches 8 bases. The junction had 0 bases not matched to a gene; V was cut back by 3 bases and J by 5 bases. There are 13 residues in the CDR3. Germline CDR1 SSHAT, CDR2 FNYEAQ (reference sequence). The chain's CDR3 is CASSLGQDNEQFF. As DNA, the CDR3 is TGTGCCAGCAGCTTGGGACAGGACAATGAGCAGTTCTTC. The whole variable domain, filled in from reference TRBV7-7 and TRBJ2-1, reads GAGVSQSPRYKVTKRGQDVTLRCDPISSHATLYWYQQALGQGPEFLTYFNYEAQPDKSGLPSDRFSAERPEGSISTLTIQRTEQRDSAMYRCASSLGQDNEQFFGPGTRLTVL.

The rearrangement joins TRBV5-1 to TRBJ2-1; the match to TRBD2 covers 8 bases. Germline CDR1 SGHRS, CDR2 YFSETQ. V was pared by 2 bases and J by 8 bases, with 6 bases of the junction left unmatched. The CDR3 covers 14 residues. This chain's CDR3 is CASSLPAGDDEQFF. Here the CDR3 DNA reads TGCGCCAGCAGCTTACCAGCGGGAGATGATGAGCAGTTCTTC.

CDR3 in amino acids: CASSEDRRGYTF. As DNA, the CDR3 is TGTGCCAGCAGTGAAGACAGGAGGGGCTACACCTTC. V is TRBV6-5 and J is TRBJ1-2, with a tentative D call TRBD1 (6 bases). Trimming took 5 bases from V and 8 from J, leaving 12 bases between them. Germline loops: CDR1 MNHEY, CDR2 SVGAGI. The CDR3 runs 12 residues.

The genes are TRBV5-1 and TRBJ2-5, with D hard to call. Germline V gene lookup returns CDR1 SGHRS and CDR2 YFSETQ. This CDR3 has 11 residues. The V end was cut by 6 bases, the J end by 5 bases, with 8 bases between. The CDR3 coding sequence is TGCGCCAGCACTCGCGAGGAGACCCAGTACTTC. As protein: CASTREETQYF.

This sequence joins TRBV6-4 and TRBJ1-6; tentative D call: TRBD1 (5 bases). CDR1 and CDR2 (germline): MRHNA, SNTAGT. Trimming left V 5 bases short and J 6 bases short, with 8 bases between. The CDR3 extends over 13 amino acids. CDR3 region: CASSSGVNSPLHF. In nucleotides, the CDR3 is TGTGCCAGCAGTTCGGGGGTTAATTCACCCCTCCACTTT.

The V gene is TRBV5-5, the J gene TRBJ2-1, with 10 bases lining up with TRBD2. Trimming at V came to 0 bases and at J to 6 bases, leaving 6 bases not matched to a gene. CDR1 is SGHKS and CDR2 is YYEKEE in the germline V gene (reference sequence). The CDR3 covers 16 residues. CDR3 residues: CASSLAPGLATNEQFF. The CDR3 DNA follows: TGTGCCAGCAGCTTGGCTCCGGGACTAGCGACCAATGAGCAGTTCTTC.

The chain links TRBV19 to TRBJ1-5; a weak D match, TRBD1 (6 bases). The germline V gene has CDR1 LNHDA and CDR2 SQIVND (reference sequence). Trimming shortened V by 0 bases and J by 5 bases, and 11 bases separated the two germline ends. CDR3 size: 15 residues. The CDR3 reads CASSIDREGDQPQHF. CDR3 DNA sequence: TGTGCCAGTAGTATAGATCGCGAGGGGGATCAGCCCCAGCATTTT.

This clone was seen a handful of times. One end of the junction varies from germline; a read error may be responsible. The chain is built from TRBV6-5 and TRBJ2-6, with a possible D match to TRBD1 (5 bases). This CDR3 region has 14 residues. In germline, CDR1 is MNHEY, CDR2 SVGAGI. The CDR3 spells CASGDNSGANGLTF. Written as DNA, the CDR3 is TGTGCCAGCGGAGACAACTCTGGGGCCAACGGCCTGACTTTC.

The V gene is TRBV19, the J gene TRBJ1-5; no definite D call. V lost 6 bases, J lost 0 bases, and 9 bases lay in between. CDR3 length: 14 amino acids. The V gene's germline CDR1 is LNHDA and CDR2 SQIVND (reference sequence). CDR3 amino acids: CASSDGYSNQPQHF. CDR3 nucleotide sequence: TGTGCCAGTAGCGACGGGTATAGCAATCAGCCCCAGCATTTT. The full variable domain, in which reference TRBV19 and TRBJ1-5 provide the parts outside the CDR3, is DGGITQSPKYLFRKEGQNVTLSCEQNLNHDAMYWYRQDPGQGLRLIYYSQIVNDFQKGDIAEGYSVSREKKESFPLTVTSAQKNPTAFYLCASSDGYSNQPQHFGDGTRLSIL.

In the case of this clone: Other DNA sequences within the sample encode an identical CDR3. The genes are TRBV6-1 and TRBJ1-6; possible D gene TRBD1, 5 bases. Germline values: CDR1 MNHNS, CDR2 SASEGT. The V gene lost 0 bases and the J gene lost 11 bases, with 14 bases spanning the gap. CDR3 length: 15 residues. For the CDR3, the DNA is TGTGCCAGCAGTGAAGCCTCTGGGGGGATCACACCCCTCCACTTT. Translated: CASSEASGGITPLHF.

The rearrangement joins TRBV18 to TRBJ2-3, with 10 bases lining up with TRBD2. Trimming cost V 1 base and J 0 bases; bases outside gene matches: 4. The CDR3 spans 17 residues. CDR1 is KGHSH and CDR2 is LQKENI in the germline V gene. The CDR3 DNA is TGTGCCAGCTCACCACAACCAGCGGGGGGGAGCACAGATACGCAGTATTTT. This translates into CASSPQPAGGSTDTQYF.

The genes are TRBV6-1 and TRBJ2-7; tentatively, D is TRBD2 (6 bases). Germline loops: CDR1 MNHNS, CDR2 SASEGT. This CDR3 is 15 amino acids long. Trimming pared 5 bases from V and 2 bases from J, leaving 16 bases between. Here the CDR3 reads CASSITSGATYEQYF. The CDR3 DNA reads TGTGCCAGCAGTATTACCTCGGGAGCCACCTACGAGCAGTACTTC.

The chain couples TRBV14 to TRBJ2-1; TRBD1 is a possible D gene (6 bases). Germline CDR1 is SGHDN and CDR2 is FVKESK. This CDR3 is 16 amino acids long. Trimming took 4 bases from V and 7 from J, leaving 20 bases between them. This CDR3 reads CASSPPGQTWENEQFF. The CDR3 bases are TGTGCCAGCAGCCCCCCCGGACAGACGTGGGAGAATGAGCAGTTCTTC.

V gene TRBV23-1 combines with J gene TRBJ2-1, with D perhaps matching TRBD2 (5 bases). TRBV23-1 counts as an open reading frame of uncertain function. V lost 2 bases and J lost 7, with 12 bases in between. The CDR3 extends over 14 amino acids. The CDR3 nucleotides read TGCGCCAGCAGTCAACTAGCAGTCGGGAATGAGCAGTTCTTC. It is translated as CASSQLAVGNEQFF.

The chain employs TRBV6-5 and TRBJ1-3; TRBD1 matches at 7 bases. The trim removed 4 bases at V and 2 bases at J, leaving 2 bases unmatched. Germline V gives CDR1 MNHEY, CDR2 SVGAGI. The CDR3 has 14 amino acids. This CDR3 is CASSLTGTGNTIYF. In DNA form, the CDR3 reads TGTGCCAGCAGTTTGACAGGGACTGGAAACACCATATATTTT.

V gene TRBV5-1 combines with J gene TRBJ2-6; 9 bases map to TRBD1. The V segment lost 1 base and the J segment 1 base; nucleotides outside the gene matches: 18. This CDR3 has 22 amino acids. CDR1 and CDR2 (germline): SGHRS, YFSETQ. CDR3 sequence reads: CASSLFRDRVPGKGSGANVLTF. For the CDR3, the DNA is TGCGCCAGCAGCTTGTTCCGGGACAGGGTTCCCGGGAAGGGGTCTGGGGCCAACGTCCTGACTTTC.

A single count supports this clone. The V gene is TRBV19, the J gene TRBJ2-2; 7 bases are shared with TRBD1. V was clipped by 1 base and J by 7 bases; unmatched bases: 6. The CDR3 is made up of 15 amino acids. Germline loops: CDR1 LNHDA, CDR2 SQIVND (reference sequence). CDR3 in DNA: TGTGCCAGTAGTATAGTTAACAGGGGAATCGGGGAGCTGTTTTTT. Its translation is CASSIVNRGIGELFF.

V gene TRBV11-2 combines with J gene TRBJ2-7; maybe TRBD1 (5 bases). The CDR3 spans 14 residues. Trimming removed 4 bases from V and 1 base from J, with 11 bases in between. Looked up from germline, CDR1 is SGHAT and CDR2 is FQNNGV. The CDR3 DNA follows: TGTGCCAGCAGCTCCACGACAGTTTCCTACGAGCAGTACTTC. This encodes CASSSTTVSYEQYF.

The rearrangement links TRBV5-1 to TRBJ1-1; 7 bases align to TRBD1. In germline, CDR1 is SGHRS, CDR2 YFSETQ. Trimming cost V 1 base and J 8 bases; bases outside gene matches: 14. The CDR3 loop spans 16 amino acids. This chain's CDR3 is CASSLYGATGALEAFF. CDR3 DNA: TGCGCCAGCAGCTTGTATGGGGCAACAGGGGCGCTGGAAGCTTTCTTT.

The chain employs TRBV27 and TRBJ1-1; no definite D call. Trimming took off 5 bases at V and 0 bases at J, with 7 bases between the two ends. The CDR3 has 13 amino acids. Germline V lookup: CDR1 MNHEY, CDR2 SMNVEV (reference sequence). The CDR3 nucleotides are TGTGCCAGCAGTGACGGGTTGAACACTGAAGCTTTCTTT. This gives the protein CASSDGLNTEAFF.

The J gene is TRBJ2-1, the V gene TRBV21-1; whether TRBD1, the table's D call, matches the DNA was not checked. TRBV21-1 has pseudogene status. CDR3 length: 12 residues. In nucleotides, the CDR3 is TGTGCCAGCAGCAAGTTTCCAGGTGAGCAGTTCTTC. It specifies CASSKFPGEQFF.